Below are 8 T cell receptor beta chains sequenced from a single sample in a study of cytomegalovirus exposure and HLA in healthy donors. 60 Vbeta and 13 Jbeta primers were used in PCR. Profiling relied on immunoSEQ multiplex PCR, and the TCRdb table lists in-frame clones only, not all of them. The table lists over 100,000 clones, about four fifths of them singletons. Sequences were obtained from PBMCs. The receptors stem from a man between 25 and 39 years old in good health and CMV-seropositive.

CDR3 in DNA: TGTGCCAGCAGTTTTTCCGGTTCTGCAGGGCTGTACGAGCAGTACTTC. Translated, it gives CASSFSGSAGLYEQYF. This sequence joins TRBV28 and TRBJ2-7, with D perhaps TRBD1 (5 bases). CDR1 is MDHEN and CDR2 is SYDVKM in the germline V gene. The CDR3 contains 16 residues. V was trimmed by 3 bases and J by 4 bases, leaving 19 bases between them.

J is TRBJ2-3 and V is TRBV27; D might be TRBD2 (6 bases). Germline CDR1 MNHEY, CDR2 SMNVEV (reference sequence). The CDR3 sequence is 15 residues long. V was trimmed by 7 bases and J by 0 bases, leaving 14 bases between them. CDR3 nucleotide sequence: TGTGCCAGCACCAACCGGAGGGCTAGCACAGATACGCAGTATTTT. Its translation: CASTNRRASTDTQYF.

The chain recombines TRBV28 with TRBJ2-1; TRBD1 might be the D (6 bases). Germline V gene lookup returns CDR1 MDHEN and CDR2 SYDVKM. The CDR3 has 13 residues. V gave up 10 bases and J gave up 4 bases, with 14 bases separating them. The CDR3 sequence: CATLRGRYNEQFF. As DNA, the CDR3 is TGTGCCACCCTTAGGGGGAGATACAATGAGCAGTTCTTC.

The genes are TRBV9 and TRBJ2-1; D might be TRBD2 (7 bases). The CDR3 loop spans 14 amino acids. Trimming left V 0 bases short and J 14 bases short, with 18 bases between. CDR1 is SGDLS and CDR2 is YYNGEE in the germline V gene. The CDR3 reads CASSVGTRGAVKFF. The CDR3 region has the DNA TGTGCCAGCAGCGTAGGTACACGGGGGGCAGTGAAGTTCTTC.

V gene TRBV29-1 combines with J gene TRBJ2-1, with a weak D call TRBD1 (6 bases). The V gene's germline CDR1 is SQVTM and CDR2 ANQGSEA. Trimming shortened V by 4 bases and J by 4 bases, and 8 bases separated the two germline ends. The CDR3 runs to 12 residues. The CDR3 here is CSVGGQYNEQFF. In nucleotides, the CDR3 is TGCAGCGTTGGAGGACAGTACAATGAGCAGTTCTTC.

This clone was seen once. V and J are TRBV4-2 and TRBJ2-1; the D gene is possibly TRBD1 (6 bases). V lost 0 bases, J lost 1 base, and 16 bases lay in between. This CDR3 spans 18 amino acids. Germline V gives CDR1 LGHNA, CDR2 YNFKEQ. CDR3 nucleotide sequence: TGTGCCAGCAGCCAAGAAGTATTCCGGCAGGGGTCCTACAATGAGCAGTTCTTC. Its protein is CASSQEVFRQGSYNEQFF.

This clone was observed once. CDR3: CASSRTVGNQPQHF. The CDR3 DNA reads TGTGCCAGCAGCCGTACGGTTGGCAATCAGCCCCAGCATTTT. The gene calls are TRBV21-1 and TRBJ1-5. TRBV21-1 is flagged as a pseudogene. This CDR3 has 14 amino acids.

The CDR3 region has the DNA TGTGCCAGCAGCCTGCTAGGAGTAGGGGAGCTGTTTTTT. Its translation: CASSLLGVGELFF. The gene calls are TRBV4-2 and TRBJ2-2, with D unresolved. Deletions cut 4 bases from V and 8 bases from J, with 11 bases between. CDR1 and CDR2 from the germline V gene are LGHNA and YNFKEQ. This CDR3 is built from 13 residues.